This T cell receptor (beta chain) originates from a study of CD8 T cells in Susac syndrome. Trimming took off 2 bases at V and 7 bases at J, with 13 bases between the two ends. This CDR3 spans 15 amino acids. Germline CDR1 reads SGHRS; CDR2 reads YFSETQ. A quantity of roughly 0.5 to 1 ug RNA underwent reverse transcription using random hexamers. It was immunoSEQ multiplex PCR that amplified TCR beta CDR3 across 54 Vbeta and 13 Jbeta. TCRdb re-analysed the immunoSEQ multiplex PCR reads in MiXCR, keeping a single row per CDR3 protein. Seen here are over 200,000 distinct CDR3 sequences, approximately 95% observed once, and the top ten hold 0.07% to 0.095%. TEMRA cells were FACS-enriched, while CD8+ and CD4+ T cells were negatively isolated.

This clonotype was sampled from a human donor with multiple sclerosis. The chain recombines TRBV5-1 with TRBJ1-6; D gene unclear. Material for sequencing was CD4+ T cells from PBMCs. CDR3 sequence: CASSFTPGSNSPLHF. As DNA, the CDR3 is TGCGCCAGCAGCTTTACACCCGGAAGCAATTCACCCCTCCACTTT.